This T cell receptor (beta chain) was observed in a study of tumor and adjacent non-tumor tissue in lung cancer. Looking at the study overall: The cohort had about a dozen adenocarcinoma, a couple of squamous cell and 1 small cell patients. Study conclusions and caveats: Shorter survival was associated with higher TCR diversity in tumors.

The template was RNA from unsorted bulk tissue. The normal lung tissue was taken more than 3 cm from the tumor edge. TCRbeta libraries were built with three rounds of nested PCR, modified from ARM-PCR. TCRdb used MiXCR to reprocess the multiplex PCR reads, holding one entry per CDR3 protein. The sample lists 50,000 or so distinct CDR3 sequences; 74% were seen once. Comment on this clonotype: The antigen is undetermined. At one boundary the junction diverges from the germline segment, which might be a read error.

The CDR3 contains 14 residues. From germline, CDR1 is LGHNA and CDR2 YSLEER. Sequencing was performed on distant non-tumor lung tissue. The TCR comes from a woman aged 60 to 75 with non-small cell lung cancer. The chain combines TRBV4-3 with TRBJ1-2, with D maybe TRBD1 (5 bases). In DNA form, the CDR3 reads TGCACCAGCAGCCAAGGTCGGGGGAACTATGGCTACACCTTC. Translation: CTSSQGRGNYGYTF.